The text below deals with one TCR beta chain. This sample is part of a study of blood T cell dynamics during melanoma immunotherapy. The repertoire was sequenced with immunoSEQ multiplex PCR; TCRdb's copy has only in-frame clones and lacks some. This sample has fewer than 20,000 clones, with about 94% found just once. Sample time point: week 3, after first cycle of checkpoint inhibitor. This receptor was taken from a human donor with melanoma. Sample: effector memory CD8+ T cells from blood, taken from a patient treated with checkpoint blockade.

The DNA of the CDR3 is TGTGCCAGCAGCCCAGGGGGGGCCTATGGCTACACCTTC. Protein: CASSPGGAYGYTF. The chain links TRBV5-6 to TRBJ1-2, with 7 bases matching TRBD1. The V segment lost 4 bases and the J segment 4 bases; nucleotides outside the gene matches: 4. Looked up from germline, CDR1 is SGHDT and CDR2 is YYEEEE. This CDR3 contains 13 residues.